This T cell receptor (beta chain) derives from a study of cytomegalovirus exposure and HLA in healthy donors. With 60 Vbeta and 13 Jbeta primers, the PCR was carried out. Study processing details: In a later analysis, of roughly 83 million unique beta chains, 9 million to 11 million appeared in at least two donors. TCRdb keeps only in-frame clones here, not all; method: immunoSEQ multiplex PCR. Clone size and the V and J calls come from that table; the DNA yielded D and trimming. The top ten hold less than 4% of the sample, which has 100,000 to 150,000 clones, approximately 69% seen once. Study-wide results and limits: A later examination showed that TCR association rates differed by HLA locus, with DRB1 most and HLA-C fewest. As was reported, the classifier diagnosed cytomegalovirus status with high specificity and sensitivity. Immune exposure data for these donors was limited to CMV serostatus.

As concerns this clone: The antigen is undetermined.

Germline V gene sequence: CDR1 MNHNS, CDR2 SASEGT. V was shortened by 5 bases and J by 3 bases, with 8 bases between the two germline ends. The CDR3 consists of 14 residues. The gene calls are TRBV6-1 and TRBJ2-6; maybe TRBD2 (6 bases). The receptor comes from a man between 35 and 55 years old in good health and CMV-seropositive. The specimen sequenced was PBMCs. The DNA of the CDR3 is TGTGCCAGCAGTCGCGGGGATGGGGCCAACGTCCTGACTTTC. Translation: CASSRGDGANVLTF.